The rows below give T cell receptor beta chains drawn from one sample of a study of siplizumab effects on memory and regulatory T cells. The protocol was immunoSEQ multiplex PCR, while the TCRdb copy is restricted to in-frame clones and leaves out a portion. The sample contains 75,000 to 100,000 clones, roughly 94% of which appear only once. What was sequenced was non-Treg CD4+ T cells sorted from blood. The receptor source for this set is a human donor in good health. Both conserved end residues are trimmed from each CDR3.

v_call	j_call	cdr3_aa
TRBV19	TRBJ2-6	ASSTLLAEGSGANVLT
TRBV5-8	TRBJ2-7	ASRSVFRVYEQY
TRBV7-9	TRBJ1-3	ASRISRGSGNTIY
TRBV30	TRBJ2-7	AWRRGSYEQY
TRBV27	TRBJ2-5	ASSGGTGAPQETQY
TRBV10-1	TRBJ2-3	ASSETSGTTDTQY
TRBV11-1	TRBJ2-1	ASSLQVGSYNEQF
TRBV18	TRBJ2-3	ASSPLRMGGTGRTDTQY
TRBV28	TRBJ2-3	ASSFPDRKSTDTQY
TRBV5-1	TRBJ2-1	ASSLGPTNEQF
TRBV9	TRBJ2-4	ASSPRGGGLAKNIQY
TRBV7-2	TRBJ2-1	ASSPPGTSGRKNEQF
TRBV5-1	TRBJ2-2	ASRDRGITGELF
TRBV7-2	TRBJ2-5	ASSLRRQPSVTQY
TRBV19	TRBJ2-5	ASSEGRTETQY
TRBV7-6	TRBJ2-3	ASSYTPGLKRRDTQY
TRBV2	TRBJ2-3	ASNLGGSGSTDTQY
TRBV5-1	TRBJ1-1	ASSPFGDLNTEAF
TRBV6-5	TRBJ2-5	ASSYTQIQETQY
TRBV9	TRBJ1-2	ASSVGLTGPDYGYT
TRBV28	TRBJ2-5	ASSLPVGAQY
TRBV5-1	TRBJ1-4	ASSQPRGLF
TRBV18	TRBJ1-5	ASSPPGGSGRYDQPQH
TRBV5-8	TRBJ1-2	ASSLSLGVGLHGYT
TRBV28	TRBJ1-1	ASLQGTEAF
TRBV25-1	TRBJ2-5	ASSESGGTLQETQY
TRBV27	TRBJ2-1	ASSKRLAGVFKNEQF
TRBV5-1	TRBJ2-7	ASSLVVAGGGEQY
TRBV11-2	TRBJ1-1	ASSLQRNTEAF
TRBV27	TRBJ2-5	ASSLSPVSTSGFQETQY
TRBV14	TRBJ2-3	ASSQDRRTSGIADTQY
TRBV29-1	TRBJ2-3	SVATGPDTQY
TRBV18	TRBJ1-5	ASSPFGGDGNQPQH
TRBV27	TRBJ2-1	ASSFTKTVSYNEQF
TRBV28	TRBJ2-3	ASSFRLTDTQY
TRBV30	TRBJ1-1	AWRKETNTEAF
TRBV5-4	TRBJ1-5	ASSLGGANQPQH
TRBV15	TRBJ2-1	ATSRTHTSGFEQF
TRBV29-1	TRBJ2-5	SVERGSVDSRETQY
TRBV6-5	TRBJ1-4	ASSGDRASNEKLF
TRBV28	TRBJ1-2	ASTTSRNYGYT
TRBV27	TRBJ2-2	ASSLRPGAGGNTGELF
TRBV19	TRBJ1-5	ASSYSRGYYVGNQPQH
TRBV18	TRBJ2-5	ASSPLAQRGQETQY
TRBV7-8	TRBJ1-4	ASSFRDSNEKLF
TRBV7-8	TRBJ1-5	ASSYDRLNQPQH
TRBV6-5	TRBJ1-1	ASSYLWGMNTEAF
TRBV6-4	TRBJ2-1	ASSEGQGAYNEQF
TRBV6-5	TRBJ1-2	ASRSRDSYGYT
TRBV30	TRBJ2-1	AWKDYNEQF
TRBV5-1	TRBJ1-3	ASREDSNPGNTIY
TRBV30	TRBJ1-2	AWGMGGLYGYT
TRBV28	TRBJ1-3	ASSLLTARNTIY